The 22 T cell receptor beta chains in this list originate from one sample, sequenced in a study of shared clonotypes between healthy human individuals. Clones were sequenced by immunoSEQ multiplex PCR, and TCRdb holds only the in-frame ones, with some missing. The table lists about a million clones, about 72% of them singletons. Sequenced input: memory CD4+ T cells from PBMCs. Subset described: CD45RA-negative fraction. These receptors all come from a young man in good health. Some clones in this sample may be carry-over from other donors' samples.

Only a few counts were recorded for this clone. The V call is TRBV6-4, the J call TRBJ2-1, with TRBD2 identical over 10 bases. Unmatched junction bases numbered 18, after V lost 10 bases and J lost 6 bases. The V gene's germline CDR1 is MRHNA and CDR2 SNTAGT. The CDR3 runs 17 residues. The CDR3: CAIVPLQTSGFSNEQFF. CDR3 bases: TGTGCCATCGTACCTCTTCAGACTAGCGGGTTCTCCAATGAGCAGTTCTTC.

This rearrangement joins TRBV5-6 to TRBJ2-7, with D maybe TRBD1 (5 bases). Germline CDR1 SGHDT, CDR2 YYEEEE. This CDR3 spans 13 amino acids. With 4 bases removed from V and 9 bases from J, the gap between germline ends came to 17 bases. This CDR3 is CASSPTLQAPQYF. CDR3 DNA sequence: TGTGCCAGCAGCCCAACCCTACAGGCCCCGCAGTACTTC. Based on the CDR3 plus reference TRBV5-6 and TRBJ2-7, the full variable domain is DAGVTQSPTHLIKTRGQQVTLRCSPKSGHDTVSWYQQALGQGPQFIFQYYEEEERQRGNFPDRFSGHQFPNYSSELNVNALLLGDSALYLCASSPTLQAPQYFGPGTRLTVT.

The genes are TRBV27 and TRBJ2-1, with D unclear. Germline CDR1 MNHEY, CDR2 SMNVEV (reference sequence). Trimming cost V 4 bases and J 4 bases, with 14 bases left between them. The CDR3 runs 15 residues. CDR3 bases: TGTGCCAGCAGTTCTACATTCGAGCCTTACAATGAGCAGTTCTTC. Its translation: CASSSTFEPYNEQFF.

The chain uses TRBV12-5 and TRBJ2-5; 9 bases align to TRBD2. The length of the CDR3 is 15 residues. Germline V gives CDR1 LGHNT, CDR2 FRNRAP. V shed 1 base and J 3 bases; nucleotides not matched to a gene: 3. CDR3 sequence: CASGLGLAVKETQYF. The CDR3 nucleotides read TGTGCTAGTGGTTTGGGACTAGCGGTTAAAGAGACCCAGTACTTC.

The chain recombines TRBV7-9 with TRBJ2-7, with TRBD2 identical over 7 bases. Per germline, CDR1 SEHNR and CDR2 FQNEAQ (reference sequence). This CDR3 comprises 16 residues. V shed 4 bases, J shed 2 bases, and the junction held 11 bases outside the gene matches. Here the CDR3 reads CASSSGLGRSAYEQYF. The CDR3 DNA reads as TGTGCCAGCAGCTCCGGACTAGGGCGTAGCGCCTACGAGCAGTACTTC.

The table lists this clone with many counts. The genes are TRBV2 and TRBJ2-7; 7 bases are shared with TRBD1. The V gene's germline CDR1 is SNHLY and CDR2 FYNNEI. The V segment lost 6 bases and the J segment 0 bases; nucleotides outside the gene matches: 2. The CDR3 has 13 amino acids. The CDR3 protein is CASSGDSSYEQYF. Written as DNA, the CDR3 is TGTGCCAGCAGCGGGGACAGCTCCTACGAGCAGTACTTC.

The J gene is TRBJ2-7, the V gene TRBV5-5; 9 nucleotides agree with TRBD1. J lost 3 bases, V lost 4 bases, and 8 bases had no gene match. The V gene's germline CDR1 is SGHKS and CDR2 YYEKEE (reference sequence). CDR3 size: 15 residues. The chain's CDR3 is CASSPGTGNRYEQYF. CDR3 coding DNA: TGTGCCAGCAGCCCGGGGACAGGGAATCGCTACGAGCAGTACTTC.

The sample holds a few counts of this clone. This rearrangement joins TRBV5-6 to TRBJ1-2, with D perhaps matching TRBD1 (5 bases). Trimming stripped 7 bases from V and 2 bases from J, with 15 bases between. The CDR3 is made up of 14 amino acids. Germline-derived CDR1 and CDR2 are SGHDT and YYEEEE. The CDR3 protein is CASASQGPNYGYTF. CDR3 sequence (DNA): TGTGCCAGCGCCTCCCAGGGACCCAACTATGGCTACACCTTC.

V is TRBV28 and J is TRBJ1-1; D is undetermined. The CDR3 has 15 residues. Germline V gene lookup returns CDR1 MDHEN and CDR2 SYDVKM. V was pared by 2 bases and J by 1 base, with 11 bases between. The DNA for the CDR3 is TGTGCCAGCAGTTTACCTGGACGGAGGAACACTGAAGCTTTCTTT. It is translated as CASSLPGRRNTEAFF. Full variable domain (missing parts from reference TRBV28 and TRBJ1-1): DVKVTQSSRYLVKRTGEKVFLECVQDMDHENMFWYRQDPGLGLRLIYFSYDVKMKEKGDIPEGYSVSREKKERFSLILESASTNQTSMYLCASSLPGRRNTEAFFGQGTRLTVV.

This clone has at least ten counts. Other DNA sequences of this sample code for an identical CDR3. V gene TRBV10-3 combines with J gene TRBJ1-1; unclear D gene. The ends were cut back, 4 bases at V and 1 base at J, with 4 bases in the middle. This CDR3 has 12 residues. Germline CDR1 is ENHRY and CDR2 is SYGVKD. The CDR3 region is CAISGGNTEAFF. The CDR3 DNA sequence: TGTGCCATCAGTGGGGGGAACACTGAAGCTTTCTTT.

The V and J genes are TRBV27 and TRBJ2-5, with 8 bases matching TRBD2. The CDR3 is made up of 18 amino acids. Germline trimming cut 6 bases from V and 4 bases from J; bases unmatched to any gene: 19. Germline assignment: CDR1 MNHEY and CDR2 SMNVEV (reference sequence). CDR3 DNA: TGTGCCAGCAGGCCATTTTTGGTTAGCGGGATACCCCCAGAGACCCAGTACTTC. The encoded protein is CASRPFLVSGIPPETQYF.

V is TRBV6-1 and J is TRBJ2-7; 8 bases fit TRBD1. The CDR3 runs to 13 residues. V was clipped by 2 bases and J by 9 bases; unmatched bases: 6. Germline lookup yields CDR1 MNHNS and CDR2 SASEGT. The CDR3 loop is CASSEQGARGQYF. In DNA form, the CDR3 reads TGTGCCAGCAGTGAACAGGGGGCGCGCGGGCAGTACTTC.

The J gene is TRBJ1-3, the V gene TRBV19, with a weak D call TRBD1 (6 bases). Trimming removed 5 bases at V and 0 bases at J, with 14 bases between. The V gene's germline CDR1 is LNHDA and CDR2 SQIVND (reference sequence). This CDR3 comprises 16 residues. The CDR3 loop reads CASSPRTATSGNTIYF. For the CDR3, the DNA is TGTGCCAGTAGTCCTCGGACAGCAACCTCTGGAAACACCATATATTTT.

This clone has a single count. This chain connects TRBV5-6 to TRBJ2-3; either TRBD1 or TRBD2 may supply D (5 bases each). This CDR3 has 14 amino acids. Germline assignment: CDR1 SGHDT and CDR2 YYEEEE. Trimming shortened V by 4 bases and J by 2 bases, and 11 bases separated the two germline ends. Here the CDR3 reads CASSPGDPTDTQYF. CDR3 nucleotide sequence: TGTGCCAGCAGCCCCGGGGACCCCACAGATACGCAGTATTTT.

V gene TRBV30 combines with J gene TRBJ2-6; D is possibly TRBD1 or TRBD2 (5 bases each). Germline V CDR1 and CDR2: GTSNPN, SVGIG (reference sequence). The CDR3 has 17 residues. V gave up 3 bases and J gave up 2 bases, with 17 bases separating them. CDR3: CAWSRFGGLTGANVLTF. DNA of the CDR3: TGTGCCTGGAGCCGCTTTGGGGGTCTAACTGGGGCCAACGTCCTGACTTTC. The full variable domain, its missing parts supplied by reference TRBV30 and TRBJ2-6, is SQTIHQWPATLVQPVGSPLSLECTVEGTSNPNLYWYRQAAGRGLQLLFYSVGIGQISSEVPQNLSASRPQDRQFILSSKKLLLSDSGFYLCAWSRFGGLTGANVLTFGAGSRLTVL.

The chain couples TRBV7-2 to TRBJ2-1, with D tentatively TRBD1 or TRBD2 (5 bases each). The CDR3 has 16 residues. V gave up 3 bases and J gave up 2 bases, with 14 bases separating them. The V gene's germline CDR1 is SGHTA and CDR2 FQGNSA. The CDR3 nucleotides read TGTGCCAGCAGCTTGACCGGGACCGGGGCCTACAATGAGCAGTTCTTC. Translated: CASSLTGTGAYNEQFF.

This chain links TRBV23-1 with TRBJ2-7; 11 bases are a match to TRBD2. TRBV23-1 is an open reading frame whose function is uncertain. The CDR3 is made up of 15 amino acids. J lost 5 bases, V lost 2 bases, and 5 bases had no gene match. In nucleotides, the CDR3 is TGCGCCAGCAGTCAAACTAGCGGGAGTTTCGACGAGCAGTACTTC. Its translation is CASSQTSGSFDEQYF.

The rearrangement links TRBV27 to TRBJ2-7, with D possibly matching TRBD1 (6 bases). V was clipped by 6 bases and J by 3 bases, with 12 bases between them. This CDR3 region has 13 residues. Looked up from germline, CDR1 is MNHEY and CDR2 is SMNVEV (reference sequence). The CDR3 DNA sequence: TGTGCCAGCAGGGGGGCAGGGATCTACGAGCAGTACTTC. Translating gives CASRGAGIYEQYF.

J is TRBJ2-3 and V is TRBV4-3, with a tentative D call TRBD1 (6 bases). This CDR3 has 15 residues. V lost 1 base and J lost 4, with 12 bases in between. Germline loops: CDR1 LGHNA, CDR2 YSLEER. CDR3 bases: TGCGCCAGCAGCCAAGCCACTCCAGGGGCAGATACGCAGTATTTT. This encodes CASSQATPGADTQYF.

The chain combines TRBV19 with TRBJ1-1, with D perhaps TRBD1 (6 bases). V lost 7 bases to trimming and J lost 6 bases, with 24 bases between them. The CDR3 has 16 amino acids. Germline V gene data show CDR1 as LNHDA and CDR2 as SQIVND (reference sequence). In nucleotides, the CDR3 is TGTGCCAGTATTCCTCGGGGGGCGCGGGACGGGTCTGAAGCTTTCTTT. Its protein is CASIPRGARDGSEAFF.

This rearrangement joins TRBV6-5 to TRBJ2-2; TRBD2 is a possible D gene (6 bases). V lost 2 bases to trimming and J lost 6 bases, with 16 bases between them. The germline V gene has CDR1 MNHEY and CDR2 SVGAGI. The CDR3 is 16 amino acids. The CDR3 spells CASSYGGTSRAGELFF. CDR3 nucleotide sequence: TGTGCCAGCAGTTACGGGGGGACCTCCCGCGCCGGGGAGCTGTTTTTT.

This clone showed up just a few times. CDR3 sequence (DNA): TGTGCCAGCTCACCACTGAGGGCCCCAGATGGCTACACCTTC. The encoded protein is CASSPLRAPDGYTF. V and J are TRBV18 and TRBJ1-2; D call uncertain. The CDR3 consists of 14 residues. Germline lookup yields CDR1 KGHSH and CDR2 LQKENI. V was shortened by 1 base and J by 6 bases, with 12 bases between the two germline ends.